The 2 T cell receptor beta chains reported below all come from one sample, sequenced in a study of regulatory T cells in long-lasting Graves disease. As for time point: newly diagnosed GD, antithyroid drugs for less than 3 months. There was RNA extracted from PBMCs, and the TCR library was made from it. Libraries of TCR beta came from iRepertoire HTBI primers plus Arm-PCR of CDR3 regions. MiXCR, applied by TCRdb to the multiplex PCR reads, yields one record per CDR3 protein. The repertoire consists of about 500,000 distinct CDR3 sequences, with roughly 16% occurring once and the leading ten covering 12%. This same sample was also taken into another study, of T cells in Graves' hyperthyroidism and ophthalmopathy.

Sequenced material: peripheral blood mononuclear cells (PBMCs), taken at new diagnosis, from a patient treated with antithyroid drugs. These receptors were taken from a man aged 35 to 55 with Graves disease.

This clonotype showed up many times. The chain is built from TRBV5-1 and TRBJ2-7; tentative D call: TRBD1 (5 bases). This CDR3 is 14 amino acids long. Per germline, CDR1 SGHRS and CDR2 YFSETQ. Trimming stripped 4 bases from V and 0 bases from J, with 11 bases between. The CDR3 bases are TGCGCCAGCAGCCCGACAGTGAACTCCTACGAGCAGTACTTC. Translated: CASSPTVNSYEQYF.

This clonotype occurred a few times. V is TRBV5-1 and J is TRBJ2-7, with D maybe TRBD2 (6 bases). The germline V gene encodes CDR1 SGHRS and CDR2 YFSETQ. There are 13 residues in the CDR3. V lost 1 base to trimming and J lost 6 bases, with 11 bases between them. The CDR3 here is CASSLPGEGEQYF. In DNA, the CDR3 is TGCGCCAGCAGCTTGCCGGGAGAAGGCGAGCAGTACTTC.